Shown below are 29 T cell receptor beta chains from a single sample sequenced in a study of CD8 T cells in ankylosing spondylitis. TCRdb reanalysed the 5' RACE reads using MiXCR and keeps one entry per CDR3 protein. The table has 300,000 to 350,000 distinct CDR3 sequences, around 15% seen once. Source material: blood, either unsorted or a sorted T cell fraction (not recorded which). The source is a male donor with ankylosing spondylitis or in good health (not recorded which).

This chain connects TRBV12-3 or TRBV12-4 to TRBJ1-1, with unresolved D. Trimming removed 6 bases from V and 4 bases from J, with 15 bases in between. The CDR3 spans 14 residues. CDR3 amino acids: CASSYREASTEAFF. CDR3 sequence (DNA): TGTGCCAGCAGCTATCGGGAGGCGAGCACTGAAGCTTTCTTT.

This clonotype has a handful of counts. This rearrangement joins TRBV6-1 to TRBJ1-5, with D possibly TRBD1 on 6 matching bases. CDR1 and CDR2 from the germline V gene are MNHNS and SASEGT. The CDR3 spans 13 residues. Trimming took off 7 bases at V and 4 bases at J, with 11 bases between the two ends. The CDR3 nucleotides read TGTGCCAGCACCGGGACACCAAATCAGCCCCAGCATTTT. This encodes CASTGTPNQPQHF.

V and J are TRBV14 and TRBJ1-3; no firm D call. This CDR3 comprises 15 residues. The germline V gene has CDR1 SGHDN and CDR2 FVKESK. V was trimmed by 5 bases and J by 0 bases, leaving 11 bases between them. The CDR3 coding sequence is TGTGCCAGCAGCGTTACTTTCTCCTCTGGAAACACCATATATTTT. It yields the protein CASSVTFSSGNTIYF.

At least ten counts were recorded for this clonotype. V and J are TRBV12-3 or TRBV12-4 and TRBJ2-7, with unresolved D. V was trimmed by 3 bases and J by 4 bases, leaving 7 bases between them. This CDR3 is 12 amino acids long. The CDR3 loop reads CASSLERYEQYF. For the CDR3, the DNA is TGTGCCAGCAGTTTGGAAAGATACGAGCAGTACTTC.

This clonotype was found once. This chain connects TRBV6-2 or TRBV6-3 to TRBJ2-7; D might be TRBD2 (5 bases). The germline gives CDR1 MNHEY, CDR2 SVGEGT. With 4 bases removed from V and 2 bases from J, the gap between germline ends came to 15 bases. This CDR3 has 15 residues. The CDR3 sequence is CASSFTVRGPYEQYF. The CDR3 nucleotides read TGTGCCAGCAGTTTCACCGTTCGGGGTCCCTACGAGCAGTACTTC.

The chain carries TRBV7-8 and TRBJ1-5; D gene ambiguous. CDR3 size: 14 residues. V was cut by 0 bases and J by 9 bases, with 12 bases left in between. Germline V gene lookup returns CDR1 SGHVS and CDR2 FQNEAQ. DNA of the CDR3: TGTGCCAGCAGCTTAGCTGGGAATACGGCGCCCCAGCATTTT. Translating it yields CASSLAGNTAPQHF.

The sample holds a few counts of this clonotype. The chain couples TRBV5-1 to TRBJ2-3; D unresolved. Germline V gives CDR1 SGHRS, CDR2 YFSETQ. The CDR3 covers 14 residues. V lost 7 bases and J lost 2, with 14 bases in between. CDR3 in DNA: TGCGCCAGCGGCCACAGCAACCCCACAGATACGCAGTATTTT. Encoded protein: CASGHSNPTDTQYF.

This clonotype was seen only a few times. The chain employs TRBV27 and TRBJ2-1, with 8 bases identical to TRBD2. J gave up 0 bases and V 6 bases, and 7 bases lay outside the gene matches. This CDR3 contains 16 residues. Per the germline V gene, CDR1 is MNHEY and CDR2 is SMNVEV (reference sequence). Here the CDR3 reads CASRPRGGSSYNEQFF. The CDR3 bases are TGTGCCAGCAGGCCACGCGGGGGGAGCTCCTACAATGAGCAGTTCTTC.

This clonotype was detected ten times or more. The chain employs TRBV12-3 or TRBV12-4 and TRBJ2-1; D is possibly TRBD2 (6 bases). The CDR3 length is 15 residues. Trimming took 7 bases from V and 3 from J, leaving 16 bases between them. For the CDR3, the DNA is TGTGCCAGCACCCTGGGGCTAGCGTTCTACAATGAGCAGTTCTTC. It specifies CASTLGLAFYNEQFF.

This clonotype was seen a handful of times. This rearrangement joins TRBV20-1 to TRBJ2-5, with TRBD2 matching over 9 bases. V dropped 3 bases and J dropped 1; count of bases not matched to a gene: 6. Germline V gene sequence: CDR1 DFQATT, CDR2 SNEGSKA (reference sequence). The CDR3 length is 15 residues. The CDR3 here is CSASGAGGLQETQYF. As DNA, the CDR3 is TGCAGTGCTAGTGGAGCGGGAGGTCTCCAAGAGACCCAGTACTTC.

Only a few counts were recorded for this clonotype. V usage is TRBV7-9 and J usage is TRBJ1-5; D not resolved. The V end lost 1 base, the J end lost 0 bases, and 13 bases lay between the germline ends. Germline V gives CDR1 SEHNR, CDR2 FQNEAQ (reference sequence). The CDR3 runs to 17 residues. The CDR3 is CASSLDPPGYSNQPQHF. The DNA for the CDR3 is TGTGCCAGCAGCTTAGACCCCCCTGGATATAGCAATCAGCCCCAGCATTTT.

This clonotype has just a few counts. This sequence joins TRBV29-1 and TRBJ2-1; D is perhaps TRBD2 (6 bases). Per germline, CDR1 SQVTM and CDR2 ANQGSEA. V lost 0 bases to trimming and J lost 6 bases, with 9 bases between them. The length of the CDR3 is 13 residues. The CDR3 sequence: CSVEERLGNEQFF. The CDR3 DNA reads TGCAGCGTTGAAGAGAGACTAGGCAATGAGCAGTTCTTC.

The chain recombines TRBV5-1 with TRBJ2-1; 10 bases line up with TRBD2. Germline lookup yields CDR1 SGHRS and CDR2 YFSETQ. J gave up 5 bases and V 5 bases, and 7 bases lay outside the gene matches. CDR3 size: 15 residues. The CDR3 sequence: CASRPSSGRNNEQFF. The CDR3 nucleotides are TGCGCCAGCAGACCCTCTAGCGGGAGAAACAATGAGCAGTTCTTC.

This clonotype occurred a few times. The rearrangement uses TRBV29-1 and TRBJ1-2, with TRBD1 identical over 9 bases. V lost 6 bases, J lost 6 bases, and 8 bases stayed unmatched. In germline, CDR1 is SQVTM, CDR2 ANQGSEA. The CDR3 has 13 amino acids. DNA for the CDR3: TGCAGCGTCTCCGGGACAGGGATCAATGGCTACACCTTC. It specifies CSVSGTGINGYTF.

The chain joins TRBV5-1 to TRBJ2-5; D is unresolved. This CDR3 is built from 14 residues. The germline V and J ends were trimmed by 1 base and 1 base, with 8 bases remaining between them. Per germline, CDR1 SGHRS and CDR2 YFSETQ. CDR3 region: CASSLSQAQETQYF. For the CDR3, the DNA is TGCGCCAGCAGCTTGAGTCAGGCCCAAGAGACCCAGTACTTC.

The rearrangement joins TRBV5-1 to TRBJ2-7; unclear D gene. The CDR3 loop spans 13 amino acids. Looked up from germline, CDR1 is SGHRS and CDR2 is YFSETQ. Trimming stripped 0 bases from V and 6 bases from J, with 10 bases between. CDR3 region: CASSLEGYREQYF. DNA for the CDR3: TGCGCCAGCAGCTTGGAGGGTTACCGCGAGCAGTACTTC. Combining the CDR3 with reference TRBV5-1 and TRBJ2-7 gives the whole variable domain KAGVTQTPRYLIKTRGQQVTLSCSPISGHRSVSWYQQTPGQGLQFLFEYFSETQRNKGNFPGRFSGRQFSNSRSEMNVSTLELGDSALYLCASSLEGYREQYFGPGTRLTVT.

The table lists this clonotype with a few counts. The chain joins TRBV15 to TRBJ2-2; unclear D gene. Looked up from germline, CDR1 is LNHNV and CDR2 is YYDKDF (reference sequence). Trimming removed 0 bases from V and 0 bases from J, with 8 bases in between. The CDR3 is 16 residues long. In DNA form, the CDR3 reads TGTGCCACCAGCAGAGAAGGGAACGCGAACACCGGGGAGCTGTTTTTT. Protein product: CATSREGNANTGELFF.

This clonotype was observed a few times. This chain connects TRBV5-1 to TRBJ2-3, with D possibly matching TRBD2 (5 bases). The CDR3 sequence is 16 residues long. CDR1 is SGHRS, CDR2 YFSETQ, per germline. Trimming removed 0 bases at V and 1 base at J, with 12 bases between. The CDR3 loop is CASSLAARRGTDTQYF. The CDR3 region has the DNA TGCGCCAGCAGCTTGGCCGCCAGGCGGGGCACAGATACGCAGTATTTT.

J is TRBJ2-4 and V is TRBV4-2, with TRBD2 as a possible D gene (7 bases). The V end was cut by 0 bases, the J end by 3 bases, with 15 bases between. The germline CDR1 and CDR2 sequences are LGHNA and YNFKEQ. CDR3 length: 17 residues. Written as DNA, the CDR3 is TGTGCCAGCAGCCAAGAACTAGGGGAGGGGGGCAAAAACATTCAGTACTTC. It encodes CASSQELGEGGKNIQYF.

This clonotype was counted many times. The genes are TRBV5-1 and TRBJ1-4; no reliable D call. This CDR3 is built from 15 residues. V was cut by 0 bases and J by 5 bases, with 11 bases left in between. CDR1 is SGHRS, CDR2 YFSETQ, per germline. This chain's CDR3 is CASSLDRIGNEKLFF. CDR3 DNA: TGCGCCAGCAGCTTGGACCGAATTGGCAATGAAAAACTGTTTTTT.

This clonotype occurred a few times. The J gene is TRBJ1-2, the V gene TRBV5-1; maybe TRBD1 (6 bases). The germline CDR1 and CDR2 sequences are SGHRS and YFSETQ. V was shortened by 1 base and J by 2 bases, with 15 bases between the two germline ends. CDR3 size: 16 residues. CDR3 DNA sequence: TGCGCCAGCAGCTTGCAACCCGGGACAAAGAACTATGGCTACACCTTC. This sequence encodes CASSLQPGTKNYGYTF.

CDR3 DNA sequence: TGTGCCATCAGTGTGACAGGGAGAACAGATACGCAGTATTTT. It is translated as CAISVTGRTDTQYF. V is TRBV10-3 and J is TRBJ2-3; the match to TRBD1 covers 7 bases. Germline CDR1 reads ENHRY; CDR2 reads SYGVKD. CDR3 length: 14 amino acids. Trimming removed 4 bases from V and 3 bases from J; junction bases left unmatched: 4.

This clonotype was found a few times. CDR3 loop: CASSLEWDEKLFF. DNA for the CDR3: TGTGCCAGCAGCTTAGAGTGGGACGAAAAACTGTTTTTT. This chain uses TRBV7-2 with TRBJ1-4; TRBD1 might be the D (5 bases). With 1 base removed from V and 8 bases from J, the gap between germline ends came to 8 bases. Per the germline V gene, CDR1 is SGHTA and CDR2 is FQGNSA. The CDR3 runs to 13 residues.

This clonotype was detected only a few times. The J gene is TRBJ2-5, the V gene TRBV5-1; 11 bases agree with TRBD2. Germline V lookup: CDR1 SGHRS, CDR2 YFSETQ. Trimming at V came to 4 bases and at J to 0 bases, leaving 11 bases not matched to a gene. The CDR3 loop spans 18 amino acids. The CDR3 DNA reads as TGCGCCAGCAGCGGTCTAGCGGGGGGAATGCGGTACCAAGAGACCCAGTACTTC. This translates into CASSGLAGGMRYQETQYF.

This sequence joins TRBV15 and TRBJ2-7, with 7 bases identical to TRBD1. The CDR3 runs 16 residues. Trimming at V came to 0 bases and at J to 0 bases, leaving 5 bases not matched to a gene. The germline gives CDR1 LNHNV, CDR2 YYDKDF (reference sequence). Written as DNA, the CDR3 is TGTGCCACCAGCAGAGATCAGGGGGTCTACTCCTACGAGCAGTACTTC. This codes for CATSRDQGVYSYEQYF.

The rearrangement joins TRBV2 to TRBJ1-5; the D gene is possibly TRBD1 (5 bases). Between the trimmed V and J ends, which lost 9 bases and 0 bases, there was a span of 15 bases. Germline CDR1 and CDR2: SNHLY and FYNNEI. CDR3 length equals 15 residues. The CDR3 spells CARGGTADSNQPQHF. CDR3 sequence (DNA): TGTGCCAGGGGAGGGACCGCGGATAGCAATCAGCCCCAGCATTTT.

The sample holds a few counts of this clonotype. The chain carries TRBV6-1 and TRBJ2-7, with 13 bases fitting TRBD2. Germline values: CDR1 MNHNS, CDR2 SASEGT. The CDR3 is 15 amino acids. V shed 6 bases and J 4 bases; nucleotides not matched to a gene: 6. The CDR3 here is CASSQGLAGIYEQYF. The CDR3 bases are TGTGCCAGCAGCCAGGGACTAGCGGGAATTTACGAGCAGTACTTC.

This rearrangement joins TRBV6-1 to TRBJ2-4; possibly TRBD1 for D (6 bases). This CDR3 is built from 13 residues. Germline V lookup: CDR1 MNHNS, CDR2 SASEGT. Trimming stripped 6 bases from V and 6 bases from J, with 12 bases between. In DNA, the CDR3 is TGTGCCAGCAGCATACAGGGTGGAAACATTCAGTACTTC. Translated, it gives CASSIQGGNIQYF.

This clonotype has more than one count but fewer than ten. The V gene is TRBV6-5, the J gene TRBJ1-2; D ambiguous. CDR1 and CDR2 from the germline V gene are MNHEY and SVGAGI. The CDR3 has 11 amino acids. Trimming removed 10 bases from V and 8 bases from J, with 14 bases in between. The CDR3 here is CATFRGGGYTF. In DNA, the CDR3 is TGTGCCACCTTCCGGGGAGGCGGCTACACCTTC.